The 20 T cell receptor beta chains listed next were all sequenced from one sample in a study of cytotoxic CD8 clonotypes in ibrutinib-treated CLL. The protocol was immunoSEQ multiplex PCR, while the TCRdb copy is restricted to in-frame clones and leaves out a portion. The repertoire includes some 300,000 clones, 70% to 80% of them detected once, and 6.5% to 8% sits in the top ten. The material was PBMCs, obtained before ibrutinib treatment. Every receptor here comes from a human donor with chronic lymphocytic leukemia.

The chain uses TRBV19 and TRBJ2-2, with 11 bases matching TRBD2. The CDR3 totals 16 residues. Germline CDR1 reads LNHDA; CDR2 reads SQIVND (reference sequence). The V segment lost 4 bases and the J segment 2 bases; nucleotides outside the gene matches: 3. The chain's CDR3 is CASSKTSGSNTGELFF. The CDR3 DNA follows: TGTGCCAGTAGTAAAACTAGCGGGAGTAACACCGGGGAGCTGTTTTTT.

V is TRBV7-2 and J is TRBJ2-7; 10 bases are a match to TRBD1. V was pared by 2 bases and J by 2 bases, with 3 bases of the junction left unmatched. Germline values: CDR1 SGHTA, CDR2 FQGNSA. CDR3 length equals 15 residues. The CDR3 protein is CASSLRQGATYEQYF. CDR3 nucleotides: TGTGCCAGCAGCTTACGACAGGGGGCTACCTACGAGCAGTACTTC.

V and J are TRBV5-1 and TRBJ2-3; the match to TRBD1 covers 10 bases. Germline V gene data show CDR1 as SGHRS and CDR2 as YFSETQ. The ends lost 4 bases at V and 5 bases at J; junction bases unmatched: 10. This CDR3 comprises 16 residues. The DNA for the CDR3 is TGCGCCAGCAGCCACAGACCGGGACAGGGGTTAGATACGCAGTATTTT. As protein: CASSHRPGQGLDTQYF.

The CDR3 DNA reads TGCGCCAGCAGCGCCGGACTAGCGGGAGGTTTGGAGACCCAGTACTTC. This sequence encodes CASSAGLAGGLETQYF. V usage is TRBV5-1 and J usage is TRBJ2-5; TRBD2 agrees at 14 bases. CDR1 SGHRS and CDR2 YFSETQ come from the germline V gene. This CDR3 comprises 16 residues. The V segment lost 4 bases and the J segment 5 bases; nucleotides outside the gene matches: 7.

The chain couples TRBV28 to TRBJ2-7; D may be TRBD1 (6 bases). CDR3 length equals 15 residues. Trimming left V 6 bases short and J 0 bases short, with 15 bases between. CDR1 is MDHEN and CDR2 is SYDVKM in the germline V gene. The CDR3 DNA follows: TGTGCCAGCAGCCCGACAGGTTCTAGCTCCTACGAGCAGTACTTC. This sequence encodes CASSPTGSSSYEQYF.

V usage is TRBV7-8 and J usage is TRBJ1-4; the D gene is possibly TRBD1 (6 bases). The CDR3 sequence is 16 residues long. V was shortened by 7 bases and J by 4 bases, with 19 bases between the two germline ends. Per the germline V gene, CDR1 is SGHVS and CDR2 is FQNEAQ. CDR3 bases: TGTGCCAGCAACGAAGTGATGGGGGCTGGTAATGAAAAACTGTTTTTT. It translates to CASNEVMGAGNEKLFF.

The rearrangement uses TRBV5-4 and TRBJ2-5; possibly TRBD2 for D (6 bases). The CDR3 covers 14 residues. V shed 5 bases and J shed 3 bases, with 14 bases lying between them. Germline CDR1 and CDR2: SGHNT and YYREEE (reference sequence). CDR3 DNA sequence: TGTGCCAGCAGTCTAGGGTCGGGGGAAGAGACCCAGTACTTC. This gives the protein CASSLGSGEETQYF.

CDR3 bases: TGTGCCACCAGCAGAGGACCCGGACTAGCGGGATCGGGGGCCAACGTCCTGACTTTC. It yields the protein CATSRGPGLAGSGANVLTF. The chain is built from TRBV15 and TRBJ2-6; TRBD2 matches 12 bases. The V gene end was trimmed by 1 base and the J gene end by 4 bases; junction bases not matched to a gene: 8. The V gene's germline CDR1 is LNHNV and CDR2 YYDKDF (reference sequence). The CDR3 is 19 amino acids.

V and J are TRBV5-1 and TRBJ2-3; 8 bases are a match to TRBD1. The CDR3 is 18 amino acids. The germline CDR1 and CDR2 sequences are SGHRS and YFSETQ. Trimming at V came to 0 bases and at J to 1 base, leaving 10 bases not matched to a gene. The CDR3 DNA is TGCGCCAGCAGCTTGGCCAGGGGGCTACCGACGGGCACAGATACGCAGTATTTT. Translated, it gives CASSLARGLPTGTDTQYF.

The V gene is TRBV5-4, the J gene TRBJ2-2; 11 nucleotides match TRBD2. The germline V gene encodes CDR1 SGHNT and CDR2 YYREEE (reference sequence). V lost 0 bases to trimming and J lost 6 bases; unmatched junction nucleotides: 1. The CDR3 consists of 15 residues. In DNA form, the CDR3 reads TGTGCCAGCAGCTTGGATAGCGGGAGGGCCGGGGAGCTGTTTTTT. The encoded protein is CASSLDSGRAGELFF.

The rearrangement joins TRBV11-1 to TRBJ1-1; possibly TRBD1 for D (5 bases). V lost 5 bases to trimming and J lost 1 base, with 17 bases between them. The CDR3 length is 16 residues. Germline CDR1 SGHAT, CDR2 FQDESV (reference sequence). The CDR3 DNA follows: TGTGCCAGCAGCCCCTCCTATTCCGGGGGGAACACTGAAGCTTTCTTT. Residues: CASSPSYSGGNTEAFF.

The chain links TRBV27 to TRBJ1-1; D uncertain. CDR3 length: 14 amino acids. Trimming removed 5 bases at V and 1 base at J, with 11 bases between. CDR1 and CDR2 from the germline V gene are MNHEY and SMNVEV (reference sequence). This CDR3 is CASSIGRANTEAFF. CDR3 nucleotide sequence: TGTGCCAGCAGTATCGGACGGGCGAACACTGAAGCTTTCTTT.

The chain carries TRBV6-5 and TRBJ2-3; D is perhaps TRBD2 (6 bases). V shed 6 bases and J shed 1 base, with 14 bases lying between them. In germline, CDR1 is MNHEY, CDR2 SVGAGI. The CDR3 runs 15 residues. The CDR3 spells CASSPRRVGTDTQYF. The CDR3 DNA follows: TGTGCCAGCAGCCCGAGGAGGGTTGGCACAGATACGCAGTATTTT.

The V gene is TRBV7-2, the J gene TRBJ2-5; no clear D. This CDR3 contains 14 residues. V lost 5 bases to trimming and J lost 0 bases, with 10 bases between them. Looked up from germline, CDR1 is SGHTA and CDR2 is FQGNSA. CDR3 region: CASSKGRYQETQYF. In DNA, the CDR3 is TGTGCCAGCAGCAAAGGACGGTACCAAGAGACCCAGTACTTC.

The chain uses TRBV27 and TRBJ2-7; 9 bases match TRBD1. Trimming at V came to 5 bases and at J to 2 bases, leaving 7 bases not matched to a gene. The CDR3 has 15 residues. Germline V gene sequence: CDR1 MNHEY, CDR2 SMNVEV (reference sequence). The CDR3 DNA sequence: TGTGCCAGCAGTAGAACCGGGACAGGGACCTACGAGCAGTACTTC. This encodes CASSRTGTGTYEQYF.

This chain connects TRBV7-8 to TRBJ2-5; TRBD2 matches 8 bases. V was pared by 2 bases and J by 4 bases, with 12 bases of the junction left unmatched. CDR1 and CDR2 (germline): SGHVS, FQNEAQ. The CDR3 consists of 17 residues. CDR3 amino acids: CASSLFISGAGGETQYF. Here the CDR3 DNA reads TGTGCCAGCAGCTTATTTATTAGCGGGGCGGGAGGAGAGACCCAGTACTTC.

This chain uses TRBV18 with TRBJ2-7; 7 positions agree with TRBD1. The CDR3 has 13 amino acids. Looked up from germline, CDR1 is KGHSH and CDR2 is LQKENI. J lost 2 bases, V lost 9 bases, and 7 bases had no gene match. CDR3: CASFEGATYEQYF. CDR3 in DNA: TGTGCCAGTTTCGAGGGGGCTACCTACGAGCAGTACTTC.

The CDR3 loop is CASSLFAGVETQYF. CDR3 DNA: TGTGCCAGCAGTTTATTCGCGGGAGTGGAGACCCAGTACTTC. The chain carries TRBV27 and TRBJ2-5; 7 bases line up with TRBD2. Germline V gives CDR1 MNHEY, CDR2 SMNVEV (reference sequence). J was trimmed by 5 bases and V by 1 base; bases with no gene match: 4. The CDR3 is 14 amino acids.

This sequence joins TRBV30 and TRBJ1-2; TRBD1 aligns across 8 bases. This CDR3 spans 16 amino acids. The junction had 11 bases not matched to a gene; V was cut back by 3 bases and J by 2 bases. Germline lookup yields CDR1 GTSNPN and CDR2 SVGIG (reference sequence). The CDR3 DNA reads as TGTGCCTGGAGGCTCATGACAGGGGACAAAAACTATGGCTACACCTTC. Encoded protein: CAWRLMTGDKNYGYTF. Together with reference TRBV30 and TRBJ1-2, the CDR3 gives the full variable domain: SQTIHQWPATLVQPVGSPLSLECTVEGTSNPNLYWYRQAAGRGLQLLFYSVGIGQISSEVPQNLSASRPQDRQFILSSKKLLLSDSGFYLCAWRLMTGDKNYGYTFGSGTRLTVV.

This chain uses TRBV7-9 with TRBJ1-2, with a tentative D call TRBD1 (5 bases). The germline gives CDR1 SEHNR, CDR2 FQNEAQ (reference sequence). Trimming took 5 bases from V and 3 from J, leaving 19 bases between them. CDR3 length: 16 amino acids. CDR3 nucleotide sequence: TGTGCCAGCAGCCCTGGCCCGCAGGGCAGGGACTATGGCTACACCTTC. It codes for CASSPGPQGRDYGYTF.